The entry that follows covers one T cell receptor beta chain sequence. Its antigen is currently unknown. The record originates from a study of cytomegalovirus exposure and HLA in healthy donors. Background on the study: Genotyping showed approximately 81% of over 350 donors falling in the Caucasian-associated ancestry cluster.

Study results and limitations: Later analysis showed most CMV-associated TCR beta chains appearing HLA-restricted. The majority of TCR sequences were rare, yet some public TCRs appeared in many donors. Association of a missense DCLRE1C variant with TCR beta V- and J-gene trimming was reported in a later analysis.

The CDR3 sequence is 8 residues long. The germline gives CDR1 DFQATT, CDR2 SNEGSKA (reference sequence). The PCR made use of 60 Vbeta and 13 Jbeta primers. Repertoires were generated with immunoSEQ multiplex PCR, while TCRdb's copy carries only in-frame clones and drops some. The sample contains approximately 190,000 clones, roughly 90% of which appear only once. This clonotype originated in a boy between 2 and 10 years old in good health and CMV-seronegative. The sequencing sample was made of PBMCs. J is TRBJ2-1 and V is TRBV20-1, with no clear D. In nucleotides, the CDR3 is TGCAGCGTCAATGAGCAGTTCTTC. Protein sequence: CSVNEQFF.